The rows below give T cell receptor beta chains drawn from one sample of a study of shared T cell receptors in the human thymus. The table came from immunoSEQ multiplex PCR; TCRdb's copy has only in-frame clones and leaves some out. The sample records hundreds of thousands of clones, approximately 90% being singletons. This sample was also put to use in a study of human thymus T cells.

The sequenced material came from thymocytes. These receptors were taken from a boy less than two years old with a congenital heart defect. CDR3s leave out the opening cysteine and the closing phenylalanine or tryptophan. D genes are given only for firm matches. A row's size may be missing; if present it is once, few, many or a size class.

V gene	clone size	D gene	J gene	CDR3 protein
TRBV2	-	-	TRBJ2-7	ASSAQGCSYEQY
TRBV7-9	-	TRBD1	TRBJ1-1	ASSFGQGGTEAF
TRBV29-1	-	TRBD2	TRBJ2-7	SGGLAGPPYEQY
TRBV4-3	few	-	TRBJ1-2	ASSQDVGESSRGLANYGYT
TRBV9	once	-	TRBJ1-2	ASSAQVYGYT
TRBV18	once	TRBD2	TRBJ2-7	ASSPLAGELYEQY
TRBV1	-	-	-	TSSLAGGCNEQF
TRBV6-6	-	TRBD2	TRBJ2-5	ASSAPLAGGETQY
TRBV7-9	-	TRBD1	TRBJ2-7	ASSLRQGSAYEQY
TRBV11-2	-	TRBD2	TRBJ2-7	ASSQLLPRGGNYEQY
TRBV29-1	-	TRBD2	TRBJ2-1	SVEEAGLAGVNEQF
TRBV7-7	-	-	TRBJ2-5	ASSLDGGETQY
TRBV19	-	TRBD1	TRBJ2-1	ASSPNRQGKV
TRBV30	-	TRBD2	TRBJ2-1	AWSVSSGSYNEQF
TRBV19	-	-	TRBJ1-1	ASATGNTEAF
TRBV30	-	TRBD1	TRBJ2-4	AWSVRGTGEKNIQY
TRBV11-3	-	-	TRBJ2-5	ASRWGHQETQY
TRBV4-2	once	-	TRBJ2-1	ASSQVSLQYNEQF
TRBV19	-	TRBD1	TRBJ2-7	ASTPRDREKSPSYEQY
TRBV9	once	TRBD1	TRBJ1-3	ASSPRDRSGNTIY
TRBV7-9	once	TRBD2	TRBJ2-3	ASSLAGLAGAPTDTQY
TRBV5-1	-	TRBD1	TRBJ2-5	ASSLEQGGQETQY
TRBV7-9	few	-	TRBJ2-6	ASSPGPAGANVLT
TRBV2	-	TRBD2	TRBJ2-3	ASSPGLADTDTQY
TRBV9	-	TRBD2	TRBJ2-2	ASSLSGLDMGQGNTGELF
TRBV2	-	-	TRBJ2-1	ASSEQRNSYNEQF
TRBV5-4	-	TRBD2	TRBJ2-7	ASSRTSGGDEQY
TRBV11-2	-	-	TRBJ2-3	ASSLLENPLTDTQY
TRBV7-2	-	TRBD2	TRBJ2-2	ASSLPTTSGSTGELF
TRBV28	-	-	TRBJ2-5	ASNGVQETQY
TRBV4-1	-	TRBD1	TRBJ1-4	ASSWAGTGVQKLF
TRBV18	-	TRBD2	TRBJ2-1	ASSPKREPTYNEQF
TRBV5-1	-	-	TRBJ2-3	ASSLGPMSTGGATDTQY
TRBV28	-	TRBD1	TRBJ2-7	ATEGTVSDEQY
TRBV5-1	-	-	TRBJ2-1	ASTKAPGGNEQF
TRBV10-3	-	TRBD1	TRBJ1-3	AISPGTGGSGNTIY
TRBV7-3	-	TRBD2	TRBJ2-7	ASSSLLLLAEDYEQY
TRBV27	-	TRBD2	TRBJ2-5	ASSHSGRWETQY
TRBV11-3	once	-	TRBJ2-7	ASSLDSRGDRYEQY
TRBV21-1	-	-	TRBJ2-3	ASSTGLAGSTDTQY
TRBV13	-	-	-	ASSGTVRYEQY
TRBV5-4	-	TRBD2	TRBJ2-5	ASRSEREVRETQY
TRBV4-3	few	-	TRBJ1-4	ASSQDVGRGEKLF
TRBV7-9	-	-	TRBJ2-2	ASSFGGATGELF
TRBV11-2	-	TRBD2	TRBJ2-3	ASSLGTSGTGTDTQY
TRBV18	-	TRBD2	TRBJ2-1	ASSPRLAGASYNEQF
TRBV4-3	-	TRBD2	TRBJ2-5	ASSQKGSPETSGIQETQY
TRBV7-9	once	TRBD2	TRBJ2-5	ASSRPRRSGGRETQY
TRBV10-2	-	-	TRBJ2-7	ASSEASPYEQY
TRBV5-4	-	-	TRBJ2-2	ASSPRDPDAGELF
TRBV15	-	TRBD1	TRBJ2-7	ATSTPGTGSTEQY
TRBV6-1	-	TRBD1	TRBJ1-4	ASSEVRQGAPNEKLF
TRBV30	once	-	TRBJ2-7	ASAMIDPYEQY
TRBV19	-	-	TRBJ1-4	ASSFTRPMRVNEKLF
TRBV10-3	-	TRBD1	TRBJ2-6	AISEWGTGSGANVLT
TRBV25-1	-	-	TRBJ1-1	AGQVLNTEAF
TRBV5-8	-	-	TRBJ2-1	ASSPSEADGAFNEQF
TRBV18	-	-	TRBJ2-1	ASSPIINEQF
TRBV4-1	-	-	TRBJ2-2	ASSHLVEGGRVGTGELF
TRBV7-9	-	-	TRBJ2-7	ASSLEARVLYEQY